This T cell receptor (beta chain) was captured by sequencing in a study of Graves' ophthalmopathy and Graves' hyperthyroidism. Across the study: The authors collected peripheral blood at initial diagnosis, before any treatment. Overall study findings and caveats: In blood appeared most of the expanded thyroid clonotypes whose frequency exceeded 0.001.

This clonotype was seen repeatedly, ten times or more. Its matching antigen is unknown. From RNA, the CDR3 regions of TCR beta chains were amplified and sequenced. First-round RT-PCR with HTBI primers preceded a second-round multiplex PCR. TCRdb reprocessed the multiplex PCR reads with MiXCR, giving one entry per CDR3 protein. The profile covers 350,000 to 400,000 distinct CDR3 sequences, with over 15% appearing a single time and roughly 7% taken by the ten largest. Trimming took off 3 bases at V and 0 bases at J, with 15 bases between the two ends. Germline CDR1 reads LNHDA; CDR2 reads SQIVND (reference sequence). The CDR3 contains 17 residues.

This chain connects TRBV19 to TRBJ1-5; D call uncertain. The sequenced sample was peripheral blood. The clonotype originates from a woman in her late teens or twenties with stable Graves' hyperthyroidism. In DNA form, the CDR3 reads TGTGCCAGTAGTATTGCAGGTCAAGGTTATAGCAATCAGCCCCAGCATTTT. It specifies CASSIAGQGYSNQPQHF.